The rows below give T cell receptor beta chains drawn from one sample of a study of shared T cell receptors in the human thymus. Sequencing was performed with immunoSEQ multiplex PCR; in TCRdb, only in-frame clones are kept and a portion is missing. Of about 660,000 clones in the sample, approximately 87% are singletons; the top ten hold around 0.01%. The same sample was also used in a study of human thymus T cells.

Sequencing input: thymocytes. These receptors were collected from a boy less than two years old with a congenital heart defect. The conserved cysteine and the conserved F or W are not part of the CDR3 here.

>17|TRBV4-1
ASSRKGGQGGWANEKLF
>12|TRBV7-3
ASSLGPGAYEQY
>10|TRBV18
ASSHQGFRAF
>12|TRBV11-3
ASTVDRLSYEQY
>15|TRBV5-4
ASSPAETSSGRETQY
>13|TRBV7-6
ASSLGQGSDYEQY
>12|TRBV11-2
ASSLVGVFGEQF
>16|TRBV2
ASSEGFGLAAFLYEQF
>12|TRBV7-2
ASSSHPHPDTQY
>14|TRBV7-2
ASSLGAQGAGNEQF
>13|TRBV28
ASKVLTGDAYEQY
>9|TRBV20-1
TADRNTEAF
>13|TRBV6-5
ASTKGGGKTGELF
>14|TRBV19
ASSIVPGQGYNEQF
>13|TRBV19
ASSIQDSNTGELF
>14|TRBV18
ASSRPEQGLQETQY
>18|TRBV5-1
ATKKGTSEPRIKDYNEQF
>15|TRBV4-2
ASSQSPAQRESREQF